The clone carrying this TCR beta chain was detected only a few times. This record comes from a study of T cells in Graves' hyperthyroidism and ophthalmopathy. There were TCR beta CDR3 regions amplified from RNA transcripts. The HTBI primer set drove a first-round RT-PCR of the TCR CDR3. Via MiXCR, TCRdb re-called the multiplex PCR reads, giving one row per CDR3 protein. This table has hundreds of thousands of distinct CDR3 sequences, 16% appearing once. The CDR3 totals 12 residues. V lost 6 bases to trimming and J lost 5 bases, with 12 bases between them. Germline CDR1 SQVTM, CDR2 ANQGSEA. The chain uses TRBV29-1 and TRBJ2-3; D assignment may be TRBD1 or TRBD2 (6 bases each). The sequenced sample consisted of blood. This receptor was obtained from a woman aged 40 to 50 with Graves' ophthalmopathy. The CDR3 region is CSVKQGGDTQYF. The CDR3 nucleotides are TGCAGCGTCAAACAGGGAGGAGATACGCAGTATTTT.